The 5 T cell receptor beta chains given below trace back to one sample, sequenced in a study of Graves' ophthalmopathy and Graves' hyperthyroidism. CDR3 regions of TCR beta were amplified from RNA transcripts. Second-round multiplex PCR followed a first-round RT-PCR using HTBI primers. TCRdb reprocessed the multiplex PCR reads via MiXCR and lists one record per CDR3 protein. Of 240,000 or so distinct CDR3 sequences detected, 45% to 55% appear once; the ten largest clones hold over 40%. Sequencing was performed on peripheral blood. The receptors originated from an adult man with Graves' ophthalmopathy.

The chain combines TRBV24-1 with TRBJ2-5, with unresolved D. The V end was cut by 2 bases, the J end by 5 bases, with 8 bases between. Germline CDR1 and CDR2: KGHDR and SFDVKD. The CDR3 covers 13 residues. In nucleotides, the CDR3 is TGTGCCACCAGTGATTACTATTTGGAGACCCAGTACTTC. Translation: CATSDYYLETQYF.

This chain joins TRBV9 and TRBJ2-5; 8 bases fit TRBD2. The CDR3 length is 16 residues. V trimming: 3 bases; J trimming: 4 bases; junction bases outside the gene matches: 11. Germline V gene lookup returns CDR1 SGDLS and CDR2 YYNGEE. The CDR3 coding sequence is TGTGCCAGCAGCGCCGGGGGGGCGAATGAGGCAGAGACCCAGTACTTC. Translating it yields CASSAGGANEAETQYF.

This chain uses TRBV20-1 with TRBJ1-1; 8 nucleotides align to TRBD1. Germline-derived CDR1 and CDR2 are DFQATT and SNEGSKA (reference sequence). J lost 2 bases, V lost 1 base, and 3 bases had no gene match. The CDR3 covers 14 residues. The CDR3 bases are TGCAGTGCTAGAGCGACAGGGGATAACACTGAAGCTTTCTTT. It codes for CSARATGDNTEAFF.

V gene TRBV29-1 combines with J gene TRBJ2-3; 10 bases agree with TRBD2. Germline CDR1 SQVTM, CDR2 ANQGSEA. V shed 3 bases and J 1 base; nucleotides not matched to a gene: 4. This CDR3 is 15 amino acids long. CDR3 DNA: TGCAGCGTTGAGGCGCTAGCGGGGGGCACAGATACGCAGTATTTT. Translating it yields CSVEALAGGTDTQYF.

The chain is built from TRBV19 and TRBJ1-5; 11 positions agree with TRBD1. J was trimmed by 8 bases and V by 4 bases; bases with no gene match: 7. CDR1 and CDR2 from the germline V gene are LNHDA and SQIVND (reference sequence). This CDR3 region has 15 residues. DNA of the CDR3: TGTGCCAGTAGTAAGAGGGACAGGGGGAGGGAGCCCCAGCATTTT. Its translation: CASSKRDRGREPQHF.